A single T cell receptor beta chain is shown here with its context. This record belongs to a study of cytomegalovirus exposure and HLA in healthy donors. The CDR3 runs 16 residues. Trimming cost V 4 bases and J 0 bases, with 14 bases left between them. The germline V gene has CDR1 SGHRS and CDR2 YFSETQ. The study ran its PCR with 60 Vbeta and 13 Jbeta primers. Using immunoSEQ multiplex PCR, the repertoire was profiled, and TCRdb retains in-frame clones only, with some absent. This sample carries roughly 150,000 clones, about 74% of them seen once, and the ten largest clones take around 3%. The chain combines TRBV5-1 with TRBJ2-4; maybe TRBD2 (7 bases). The clonotype originates from a man aged 35-49 years in good health and CMV-seronegative. The sample comprised PBMCs. In nucleotides, the CDR3 is TGCGCCAGCAGCCGCGAGGGGGGGAGAGCCAAAAACATTCAGTACTTC. Its protein is CASSREGGRAKNIQYF.